This T cell receptor beta chain was identified in a study of CD8 T cells in ankylosing spondylitis. Libraries for TCR beta were made by quantitative 5'-RACE with molecular barcodes. Using its own MiXCR run on the 5' RACE reads, TCRdb lists one record per CDR3 protein. The sample lists roughly 700,000 distinct CDR3 sequences, around 20% occurring once. Trimming removed 3 bases from V and 8 bases from J, with 17 bases in between. The CDR3 has 16 amino acids. Notes on this clonotype: Its antigen remains unidentified.

General study results and limits: There was a TCR beta motif, made of several highly homologous variants, that appeared characteristic of ankylosing spondylitis blood. Disease-linked clones bore a CD8+ phenotype and were relatively rare in peripheral blood.

The chain joins TRBV12-3 or TRBV12-4 to TRBJ2-6, with D tentatively TRBD1 or TRBD2 (6 bases each). The sequenced material came from blood, either unsorted or a sorted T cell fraction (not recorded which). The clonotype comes from a male donor with ankylosing spondylitis. CDR3 nucleotide sequence: TGTGCCAGCAGTTTGACGGGAACAGGGAGGACCAACGTCCTGACTTTC. Translation gives CASSLTGTGRTNVLTF.